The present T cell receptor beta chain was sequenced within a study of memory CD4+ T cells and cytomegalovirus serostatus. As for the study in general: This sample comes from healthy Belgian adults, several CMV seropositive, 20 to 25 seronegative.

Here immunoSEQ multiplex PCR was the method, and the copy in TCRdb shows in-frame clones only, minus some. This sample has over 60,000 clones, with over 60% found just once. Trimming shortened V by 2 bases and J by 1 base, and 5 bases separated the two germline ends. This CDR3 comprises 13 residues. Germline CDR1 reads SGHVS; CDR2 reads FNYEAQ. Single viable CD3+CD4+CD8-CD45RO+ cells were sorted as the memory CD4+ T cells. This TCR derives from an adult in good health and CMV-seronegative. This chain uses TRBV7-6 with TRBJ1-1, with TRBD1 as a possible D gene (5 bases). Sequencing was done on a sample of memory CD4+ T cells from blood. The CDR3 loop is CASSLQGNTEAFF. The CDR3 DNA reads TGTGCCAGCAGCTTACAGGGGAACACTGAAGCTTTCTTT. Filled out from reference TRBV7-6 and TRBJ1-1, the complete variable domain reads GAGVSQSPRYKVTKRGQDVALRCDPISGHVSLYWYRQALGQGPEFLTYFNYEAQQDKSGLPNDRFSAERPEGSISTLTIQRTEQRDSAMYRCASSLQGNTEAFFGQGTRLTVV.